This T cell receptor beta chain was sequenced during a study of identical twins. Study-wide findings and caveats: Findings depended on cross-sectional statistics rather than tracking the same donors.

With template switching, a universal primer site was added, and the cDNA carried unique molecular identifiers. A single record per CDR3 protein comes from TCRdb applying MiXCR to the 5' RACE reads. The repertoire holds hundreds of thousands of distinct CDR3 sequences, with 9% to 15% as singletons. This clonotype was recorded a few times. The antigen is undetermined. The CDR3 has 14 residues. Trimming took 0 bases from V and 8 from J, leaving 12 bases between them. Germline V gene lookup returns CDR1 SGDLS and CDR2 YYNGEE. This same sample was also taken into another study, of yellow fever vaccine responses in identical twins. That source notes: After vaccination, twins' T cell response reportedly seemed partly convergent, partly personalized.

The TCR was taken from a woman aged 18-29 years in good health. Sequencing was performed on PBMCs. This chain joins TRBV9 and TRBJ2-1; D is undetermined. The CDR3 DNA reads TGTGCCAGCAGCGTAGAAAACCATTGGGATGAGCAGTTCTTC. Amino acids: CASSVENHWDEQFF.